A single sample gave rise to the 7 T cell receptor beta chains below, sequenced in a study of blood T cell repertoires in COVID-19. Measured with immunoSEQ multiplex PCR; TCRdb has only the in-frame clones, and not every one. The data hold 66,000 or so clones, with just under 80% observed a single time. Sequencing was carried out using peripheral blood. Receptors were obtained from a human donor in a cohort sampled during active COVID-19.

This sequence joins TRBV10-3 and TRBJ2-7, with D possibly being TRBD2 (6 bases). Trimming removed 3 bases at V and 3 bases at J, with 12 bases between. This CDR3 spans 14 amino acids. The germline V gene has CDR1 ENHRY and CDR2 SYGVKD. CDR3 in DNA: TGTGCCATCAGTGACCCGGGAGTGGGCTACGAGCAGTACTTC. Protein sequence: CAISDPGVGYEQYF.

This clone was seen more than once but under ten times. V is TRBV27 and J is TRBJ2-7; 9 positions match TRBD1. This CDR3 is 14 amino acids long. Germline V CDR1 and CDR2: MNHEY, SMNVEV (reference sequence). V lost 11 bases, J lost 3 bases, and 11 bases stayed unmatched. This CDR3 is CARGEGQGIYEQYF. The DNA of the CDR3 is TGTGCCCGCGGTGAAGGACAGGGGATCTACGAGCAGTACTTC.

This clone was recorded once. The rearrangement links TRBV28 to TRBJ1-1; D possibly corresponds to TRBD1 (6 bases). Germline V gene lookup returns CDR1 MDHEN and CDR2 SYDVKM. Trimming stripped 6 bases from V and 5 bases from J, with 10 bases between. The CDR3 extends over 12 amino acids. The CDR3 DNA reads as TGTGCCAGCAGGGACAGTGGGACTGAAGCTTTCTTT. Encoded protein: CASRDSGTEAFF.

V is TRBV10-3 and J is TRBJ1-6; D is possibly TRBD1 (6 bases). With 3 bases removed from V and 7 bases from J, the gap between germline ends came to 16 bases. Germline values: CDR1 ENHRY, CDR2 SYGVKD. This CDR3 spans 16 amino acids. This CDR3 reads CAISDQRGTLNSPLHF. The DNA for the CDR3 is TGTGCCATCAGTGATCAAAGGGGGACCCTCAATTCACCCCTCCACTTT.

The V gene is TRBV18, the J gene TRBJ2-2, with 12 nucleotides matching TRBD2. J lost 6 bases, V lost 3 bases, and 5 bases had no gene match. Germline values: CDR1 KGHSH, CDR2 LQKENI. The CDR3 is 16 residues long. The CDR3 sequence is CASSPRLAGEAGELFF. CDR3 in DNA: TGTGCCAGCTCACCCCGACTAGCGGGAGAGGCCGGGGAGCTGTTTTTT.

The chain joins TRBV4-3 to TRBJ1-2; D may be TRBD1 (5 bases). CDR3 length: 13 amino acids. Per the germline V gene, CDR1 is LGHNA and CDR2 is YSLEER. With 2 bases removed from V and 5 bases from J, the gap between germline ends came to 9 bases. CDR3 coding DNA: TGCGCCAGCAGCCAATCCCGGGGGTATGGCTACACCTTC. Protein sequence: CASSQSRGYGYTF.

The chain joins TRBV6-2 or TRBV6-3 to TRBJ2-7, with D uncertain. Trimming stripped 6 bases from V and 6 bases from J, with 18 bases between. CDR1 MNHEY and CDR2 SVGEGT come from the germline V gene. The CDR3 has 14 residues. This chain's CDR3 is CASSQLSFYGEQYF. For the CDR3, the DNA is TGTGCCAGCAGCCAGTTAAGTTTCTATGGCGAGCAGTACTTC.